Listed below are T cell receptor beta chains from one sample, sequenced in a study of T cell repertoires in cytomegalovirus infection. TCRdb re-derived calls from the reads in MiXCR, one entry per CDR3 protein. This sample yields a few hundred thousand distinct CDR3 sequences, of which 22% are seen a single time; about 20% belongs to the top ten. The sequenced material came from CD8+ T cells from PBMCs. The source is a human donor in good health (CMV status not recorded). Some clones in this sample may be carry-over from other donors' samples. The CDR3 runs from the conserved cysteine through the conserved F or W. Fields, in order: clone size, J gene, V gene, CDR3 protein. Some rows have no size entry. The others give once, few or many, or a class for an expanded clone.

.	TRBJ2-1	TRBV4-2	CASSQGPSGGDNEQFF
few	TRBJ1-1	TRBV6-6	CASSYLEGNGGTEAFF
few	TRBJ1-1	TRBV15	CATSRPGGGTEAFF
many	TRBJ2-3	TRBV7-9	CASSFYGGASDTQYF
medium-sized	TRBJ2-3	TRBV2	CASSEGMGTDTQYF
many	TRBJ2-7	TRBV28	CASSFGQSYEQYF
few	TRBJ2-4	TRBV29-1	CSVVLTMNIQYF
few	TRBJ2-7	TRBV6-2/TRBV6-3	CASSSTIPIYEQYF
many	TRBJ1-1	TRBV28	CASSLQGRDEAFF
.	TRBJ2-7	TRBV19	CASSTGTGTYEQYF
few	TRBJ2-1	TRBV6-4	CASSDSPNSQVDEQFF
.	TRBJ1-5	TRBV19	CASNPGGSLSQPQHF
few	TRBJ1-1	TRBV28	CASSDMGQSTEAFF
many	TRBJ2-3	TRBV7-2	CASSPTGGPDTQYF
.	TRBJ1-1	TRBV4-1	CASSLQGADTEAFF
.	TRBJ2-7	TRBV14	CASSDRFLEQYF
.	TRBJ2-3	TRBV7-3	CASSLTGSGGDTQYF
many	TRBJ2-1	TRBV7-2	CASSPRTSGATLNEQFF
.	TRBJ2-1	TRBV28	CASASPLRDSLYNEQFF
few	TRBJ2-7	TRBV7-9	CASSPTPGDSSYEQYF